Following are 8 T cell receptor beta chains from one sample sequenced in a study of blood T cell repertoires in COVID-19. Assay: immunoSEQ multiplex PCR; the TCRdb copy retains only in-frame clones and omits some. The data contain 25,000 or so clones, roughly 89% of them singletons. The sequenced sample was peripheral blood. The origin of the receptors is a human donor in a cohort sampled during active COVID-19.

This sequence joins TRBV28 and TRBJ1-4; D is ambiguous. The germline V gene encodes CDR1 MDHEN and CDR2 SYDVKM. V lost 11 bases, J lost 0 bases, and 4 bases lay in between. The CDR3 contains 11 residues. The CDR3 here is CACATNEKLFF. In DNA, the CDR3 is TGTGCCTGCGCAACTAATGAAAAACTGTTTTTT.

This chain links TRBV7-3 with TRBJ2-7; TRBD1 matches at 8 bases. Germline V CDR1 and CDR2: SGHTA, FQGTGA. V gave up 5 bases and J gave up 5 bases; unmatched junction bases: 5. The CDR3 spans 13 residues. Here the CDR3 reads CASSLDRENEQYF. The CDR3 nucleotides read TGTGCCAGCAGCCTGGACAGGGAGAACGAGCAGTACTTC.

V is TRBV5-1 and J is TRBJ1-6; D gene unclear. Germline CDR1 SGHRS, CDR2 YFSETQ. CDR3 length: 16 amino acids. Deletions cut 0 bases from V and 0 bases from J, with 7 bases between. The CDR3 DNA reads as TGCGCCAGCAGCTTGGATCGCAGCTCCTATAATTCACCCCTCCACTTT. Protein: CASSLDRSSYNSPLHF. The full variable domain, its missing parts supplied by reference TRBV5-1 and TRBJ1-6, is KAGVTQTPRYLIKTRGQQVTLSCSPISGHRSVSWYQQTPGQGLQFLFEYFSETQRNKGNFPGRFSGRQFSNSRSEMNVSTLELGDSALYLCASSLDRSSYNSPLHFGNGTRLTVT.

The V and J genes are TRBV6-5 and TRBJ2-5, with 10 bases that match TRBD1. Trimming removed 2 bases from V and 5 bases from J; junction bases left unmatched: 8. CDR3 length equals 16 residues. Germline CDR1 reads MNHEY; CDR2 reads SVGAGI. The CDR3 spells CASSYEGGQGWETQYF. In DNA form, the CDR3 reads TGTGCCAGCAGTTACGAGGGGGGACAGGGGTGGGAGACCCAGTACTTC.

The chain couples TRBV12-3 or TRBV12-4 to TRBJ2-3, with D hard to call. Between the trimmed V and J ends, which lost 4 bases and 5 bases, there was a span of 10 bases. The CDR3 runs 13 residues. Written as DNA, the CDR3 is TGTGCCAGCAGTTCCTACAGTGGAGATACGCAGTATTTT. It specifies CASSSYSGDTQYF.

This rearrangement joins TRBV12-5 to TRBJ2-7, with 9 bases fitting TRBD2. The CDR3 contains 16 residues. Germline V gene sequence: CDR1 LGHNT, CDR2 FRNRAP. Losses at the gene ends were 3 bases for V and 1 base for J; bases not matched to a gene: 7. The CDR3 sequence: CASGLRAGGPSYEQYF. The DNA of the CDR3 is TGTGCTAGTGGTTTAAGGGCGGGAGGGCCTTCCTACGAGCAGTACTTC.

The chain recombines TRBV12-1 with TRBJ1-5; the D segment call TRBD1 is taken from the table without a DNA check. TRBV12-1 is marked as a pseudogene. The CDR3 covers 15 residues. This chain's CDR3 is CASNFKGENNQPQHF. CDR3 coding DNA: TGTGCCAGCAACTTCAAGGGGGAAAATAATCAGCCCCAGCATTTT.

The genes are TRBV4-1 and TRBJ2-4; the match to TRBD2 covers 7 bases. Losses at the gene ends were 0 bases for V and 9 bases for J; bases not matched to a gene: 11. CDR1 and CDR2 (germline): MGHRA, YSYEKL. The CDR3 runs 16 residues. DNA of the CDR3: TGCGCCAGCAGCCAAGAACATCAGAACCGCGGGAGCATTCAGTACTTC. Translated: CASSQEHQNRGSIQYF.